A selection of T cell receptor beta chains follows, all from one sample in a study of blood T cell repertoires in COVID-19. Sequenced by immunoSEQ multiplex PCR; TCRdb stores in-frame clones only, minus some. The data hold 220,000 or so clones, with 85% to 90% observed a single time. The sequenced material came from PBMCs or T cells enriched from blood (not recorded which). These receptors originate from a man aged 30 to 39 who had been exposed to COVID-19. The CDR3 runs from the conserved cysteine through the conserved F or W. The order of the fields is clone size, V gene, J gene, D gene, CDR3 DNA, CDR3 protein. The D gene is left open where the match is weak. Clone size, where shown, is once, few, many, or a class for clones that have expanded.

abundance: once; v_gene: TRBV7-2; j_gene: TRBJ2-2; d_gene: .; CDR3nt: TGTGCCAGCAGCCAAATATCTGGGACTGCCGGCACCGGGGAGCTGTTTTTT; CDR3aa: CASSQISGTAGTGELFF
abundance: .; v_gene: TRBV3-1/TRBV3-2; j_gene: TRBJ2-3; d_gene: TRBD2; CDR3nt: TGTGCCAGCAGCCAAGAAGCGGGAAGGGGAGATACGCAGTATTTT; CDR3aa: CASSQEAGRGDTQYF
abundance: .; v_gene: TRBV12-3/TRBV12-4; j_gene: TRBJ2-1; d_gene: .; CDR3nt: TGTGCCAGCAGTTTCGCGCAGGGCGATGAGCAGTTCTTC; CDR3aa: CASSFAQGDEQFF
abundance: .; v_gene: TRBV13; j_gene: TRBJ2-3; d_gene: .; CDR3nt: TGTGCCAGCAGCTTCTTAGATACGCAGTATTTT; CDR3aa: CASSFLDTQYF
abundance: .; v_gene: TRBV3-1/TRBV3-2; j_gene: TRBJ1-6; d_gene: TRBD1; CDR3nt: TGTGCCAGCAGCCGAGGGACAGGCAACTATAATTCACCCCTCCACTTT; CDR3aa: CASSRGTGNYNSPLHF
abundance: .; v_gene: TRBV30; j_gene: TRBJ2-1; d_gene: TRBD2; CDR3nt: TGTGCCTGGAAACGGACTAGCGGGGGGGGCAATGAGCAGTTCTTC; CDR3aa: CAWKRTSGGGNEQFF
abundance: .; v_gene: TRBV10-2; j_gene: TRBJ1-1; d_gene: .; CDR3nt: TGCGCCAGCATCGGCAGGGAACTTGCTGAAGCTTTCTTT; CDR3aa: CASIGRELAEAFF
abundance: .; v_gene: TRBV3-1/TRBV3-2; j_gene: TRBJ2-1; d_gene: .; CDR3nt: TGTGCCAGCAGCCCGGGTAGGAGCTCTGAGCAGTTCTTC; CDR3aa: CASSPGRSSEQFF
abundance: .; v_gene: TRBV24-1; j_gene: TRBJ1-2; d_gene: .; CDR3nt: TGTGCCACCAGAGTACCGGGTGGCTACACCTTC; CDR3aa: CATRVPGGYTF
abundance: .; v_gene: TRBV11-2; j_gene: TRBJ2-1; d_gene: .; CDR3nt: TGTGCCAGCAGCTTAGTTGGGGGGTACAATGAGCAGTTCTTC; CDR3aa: CASSLVGGYNEQFF
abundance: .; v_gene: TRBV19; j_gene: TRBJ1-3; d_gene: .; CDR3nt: TGTGCCAGTAGTATAAGCTACTCCTCTGGAAACACCATATATTTT; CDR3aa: CASSISYSSGNTIYF
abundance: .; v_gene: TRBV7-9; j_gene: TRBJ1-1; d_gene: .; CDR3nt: TGTGCCAGCAGCTTACCGGGGGACGGGGTGAACACTGAAGCTTTCTTT; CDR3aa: CASSLPGDGVNTEAFF
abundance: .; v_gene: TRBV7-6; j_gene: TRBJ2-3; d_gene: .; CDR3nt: TGTGCCAGCAGCCCCCGGGTCACAGATACGCAGTATTTT; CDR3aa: CASSPRVTDTQYF
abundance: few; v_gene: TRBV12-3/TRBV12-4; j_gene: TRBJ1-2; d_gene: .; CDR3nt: TGTGCCAGCAGTTTATTAGAAGCGGATGGCTACACCTTC; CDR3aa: CASSLLEADGYTF
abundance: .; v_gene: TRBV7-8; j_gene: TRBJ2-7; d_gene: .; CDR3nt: TGTGCCAGCAGCCTTAGCTACGAGCAGTACTTC; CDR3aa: CASSLSYEQYF
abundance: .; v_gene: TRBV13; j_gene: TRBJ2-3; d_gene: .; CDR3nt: TGTGCCAGCAGCTTAGTAGCTCGTACGCAGTATTTT; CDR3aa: CASSLVARTQYF
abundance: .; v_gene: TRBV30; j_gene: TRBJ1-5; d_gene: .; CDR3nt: TGTGCCTGGAGTGTCCCCGGACGGGACAATCGGCAGCCCCAGCATTTT; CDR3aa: CAWSVPGRDNRQPQHF
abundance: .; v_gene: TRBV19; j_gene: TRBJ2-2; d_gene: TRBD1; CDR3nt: TGTGCCAGTAGTACCCTGGGACAGGGGAGGGACACCGGGGAGCTGTTTTTT; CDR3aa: CASSTLGQGRDTGELFF
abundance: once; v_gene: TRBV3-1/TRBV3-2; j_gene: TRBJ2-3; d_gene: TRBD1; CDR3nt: TGTGCCAGCAGCCAGGGGACAGGGCGAGATACGCAGTATTTT; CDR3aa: CASSQGTGRDTQYF
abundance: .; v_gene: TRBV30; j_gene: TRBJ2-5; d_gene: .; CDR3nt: TGTGCCTGGAGCGGACTCGGAGGAGAGACCCAGTACTTC; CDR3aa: CAWSGLGGETQYF
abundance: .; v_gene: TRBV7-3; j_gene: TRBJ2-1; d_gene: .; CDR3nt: TGTGCCAGCAGCCAAGGTATGGCAGGCGAGCAGTTCTTC; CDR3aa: CASSQGMAGEQFF
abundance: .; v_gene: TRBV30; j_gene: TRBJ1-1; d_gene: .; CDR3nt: TGTGCCTGGAAGGGTTCGGGGGGCGAGGCTGAAGCTTTCTTT; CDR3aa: CAWKGSGGEAEAFF
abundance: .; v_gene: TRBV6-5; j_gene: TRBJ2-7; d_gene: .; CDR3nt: TGTGCCAGCGGACCCTCAGGGCACGGTACCTACGAGCAGTACTTC; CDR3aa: CASGPSGHGTYEQYF
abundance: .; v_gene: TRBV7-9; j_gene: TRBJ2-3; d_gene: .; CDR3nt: TGTGCCAGCAGCGAGCCCTATACAGATACGCAGTATTTT; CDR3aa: CASSEPYTDTQYF
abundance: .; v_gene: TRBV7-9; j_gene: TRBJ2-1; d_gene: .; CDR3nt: TGTGCCAGCAGCTTGTTCGGCAATGAGCAGTTCTTC; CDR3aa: CASSLFGNEQFF
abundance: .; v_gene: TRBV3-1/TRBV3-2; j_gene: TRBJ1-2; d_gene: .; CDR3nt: TGTGCCAGCAGCCAAGATAACAGATACTATGGCTACACCTTC; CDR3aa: CASSQDNRYYGYTF
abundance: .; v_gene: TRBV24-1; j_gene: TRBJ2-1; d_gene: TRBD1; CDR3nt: TGTGCCACCAGTGCCGGAGGGACAGGGTCCTACAATGAGCAGTTCTTC; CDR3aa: CATSAGGTGSYNEQFF
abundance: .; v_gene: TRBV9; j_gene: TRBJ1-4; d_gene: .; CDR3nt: TGTGCCAGCAGCGTAGCCGGGGCAACTAATGAAAAACTGTTTTTT; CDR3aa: CASSVAGATNEKLFF
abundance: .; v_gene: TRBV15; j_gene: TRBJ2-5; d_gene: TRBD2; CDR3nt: TGTGCCACCAGGCGGCGGGGGACCAAGCCAGAAGAGACCCAGTACTTC; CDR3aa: CATRRRGTKPEETQYF
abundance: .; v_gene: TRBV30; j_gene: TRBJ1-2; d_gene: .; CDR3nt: TGTGCCTGGGGATTAGGGGGTAGCTATGGCTACACCTTC; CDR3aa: CAWGLGGSYGYTF
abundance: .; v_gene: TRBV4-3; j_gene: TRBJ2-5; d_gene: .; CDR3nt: TGCGCCAGCAGCCAAGACAGGGTAGTTTCGGAGACCCAGTACTTC; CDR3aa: CASSQDRVVSETQYF
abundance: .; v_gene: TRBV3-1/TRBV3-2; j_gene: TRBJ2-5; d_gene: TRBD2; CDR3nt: TGTGCCAGCAGCCCCGGGCTAGCGGGGGGGCCTGAGACCCAGTACTTC; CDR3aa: CASSPGLAGGPETQYF
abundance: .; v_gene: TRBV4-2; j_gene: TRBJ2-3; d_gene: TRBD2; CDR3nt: TGTGCCAGCAGCCAGCAGCGGGGGGGCCGAGATACGCAGTATTTT; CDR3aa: CASSQQRGGRDTQYF
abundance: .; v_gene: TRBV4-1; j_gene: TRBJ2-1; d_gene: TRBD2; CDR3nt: TGCGCCAGCAGCCCCCAGCGGGGAGGACCCCTGAAGAATGAGCAGTTCTTC; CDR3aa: CASSPQRGGPLKNEQFF
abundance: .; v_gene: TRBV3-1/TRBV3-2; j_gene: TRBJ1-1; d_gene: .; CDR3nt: TGTGCCAGCAGGGCCGGAGCAACTGAAGCTTTCTTT; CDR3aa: CASRAGATEAFF
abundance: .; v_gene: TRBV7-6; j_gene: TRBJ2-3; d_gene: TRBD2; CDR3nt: TGTGCCAGCAGCGCATGGACTAGCGGGGGGGCCTTGGATACGCAGTATTTT; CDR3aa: CASSAWTSGGALDTQYF
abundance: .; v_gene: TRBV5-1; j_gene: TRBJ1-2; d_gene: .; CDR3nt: TGCGCCAGCAGCTTGGGTCCCACAGGAAACTATGGCTACACCTTC; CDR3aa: CASSLGPTGNYGYTF
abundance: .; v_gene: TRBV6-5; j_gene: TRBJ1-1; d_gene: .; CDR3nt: TGTGCCAGCAGTTTCTCGGAGCTTTTGGATGAAGCTTTCTTT; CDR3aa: CASSFSELLDEAFF
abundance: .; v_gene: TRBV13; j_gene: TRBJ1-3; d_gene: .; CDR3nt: TGTGCCAGCAGCTTAGGCCAGGGATGGGGAAACACCATATATTTT; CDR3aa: CASSLGQGWGNTIYF
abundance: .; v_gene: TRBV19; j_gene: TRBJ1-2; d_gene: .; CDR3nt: TGTGCCAGTAACCTAGCCCGGGATGATGGCTACACCTTC; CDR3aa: CASNLARDDGYTF
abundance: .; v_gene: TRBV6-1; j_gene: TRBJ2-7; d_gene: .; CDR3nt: TGTGCCAGCAGTGAAGGGGCTCACTTTTACGAGCAGTACTTC; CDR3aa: CASSEGAHFYEQYF
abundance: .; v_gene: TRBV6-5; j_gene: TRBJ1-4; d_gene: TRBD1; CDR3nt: TGTGCCAGCGTGGTGGGACAGGGGGATGAAAAACTGTTTTTT; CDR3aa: CASVVGQGDEKLFF